The TCR beta chain under discussion was sequenced for a study of T cell responses to AZD1222 COVID-19 vaccine. General study points: Variant regions that are unmutated are reportedly the target of nearly half of spike-specific TCRs. The sample set comprised mostly white British donors with more females, and clonal diversity was possibly underestimated. Among those given AZD1222, only six were seropositive at baseline. With two AZD1222 doses given, Spike-specific TCR breadth and depth both rose.

This clone has ten or more counts. The target antigen is unknown. CDR1 is KGHSH and CDR2 is LQKENI in the germline V gene. With V trimmed by 2 bases and J by 5 bases, 11 bases remained unmatched. The CDR3 length is 16 residues. Data came from immunoSEQ multiplex PCR; TCRdb stores just in-frame clones and leaves some out. The sample lists over 100,000 clones; approximately 90% were seen once. This TCR derives from an adult in good health. Specimen: peripheral blood, collected on day 0 of AZD1222 vaccination. The chain joins TRBV18 to TRBJ2-7; TRBD1 matches at 8 bases. The CDR3: CASSPSGQGGRDEQYF. CDR3 nucleotides: TGTGCCAGCTCACCATCCGGACAGGGCGGAAGGGACGAGCAGTACTTC.